Detailed here is one T cell receptor (beta chain). CDR3 size: 12 residues. Per germline, CDR1 MDHEN and CDR2 SYDVKM. V was pared by 6 bases and J by 6 bases, with 12 bases between. This sample is part of a study of blood T cell repertoires in COVID-19. Overall study: Samples came from the United States, Italy and Spain, spanning acute and convalescent COVID-19. Sources were T cells, B-cell-depleted T cells, or PBMCs; the material itself was cDNA or gDNA.

Per the study methods: Scientists estimated how many nucleated cells there were by amplifying reference gene primers. Libraries were prepared by immunoSEQ multiplex PCR; TCRdb keeps only in-frame clonotypes and omits some of them. The V and J calls and the clone size are those of that table, but D and trimming were determined from the DNA. Of 65,000 to 90,000 clones listed, around 90% are singletons. Input material: peripheral blood. V and J are TRBV28 and TRBJ2-7; D perhaps matches TRBD2 (6 bases). The sequence was obtained from a human donor in a cohort sampled during active COVID-19. In nucleotides, the CDR3 is TGTGCCAGCAGCGACTGGGACTTCGAGCAGTACTTC. Translated, it gives CASSDWDFEQYF.